The 20 T cell receptor beta chains listed next were all sequenced from one sample in a study of blood T cell repertoires in COVID-19. TCRdb keeps only in-frame clones here, not all; method: immunoSEQ multiplex PCR. The table has 200,000 to 300,000 clones, around nine tenths seen once. The source material was peripheral blood. The origin of the receptors is a woman aged 55-70 years with COVID-19, enrolled during active disease.

The chain couples TRBV3-1 (or the pseudogene TRBV3-2) to TRBJ2-2; D is possibly TRBD1 (5 bases). Germline CDR1 LGHDT, CDR2 YNNKEL (reference sequence). This CDR3 is built from 16 residues. Trimming took 1 base from V and 4 from J, leaving 13 bases between them. CDR3 loop: CASSQGAGSSTGELFF. The CDR3 DNA is TGTGCCAGCAGCCAAGGGGCAGGGTCTAGCACCGGGGAGCTGTTTTTT.

This clone occurred once. The rearrangement joins TRBV7-2 to TRBJ1-2; 11 bases are a match to TRBD1. CDR3 length: 16 residues. Germline V gene sequence: CDR1 SGHTA, CDR2 FQGNSA. The J segment lost 4 bases and the V segment lost 1 base, leaving 5 bases of the junction unmatched. CDR3 sequence (DNA): TGTGCCAGCAGCTTAGTTGGGACAGGGGGAGTCTATGGCTACACCTTC. Its protein is CASSLVGTGGVYGYTF.

This chain connects TRBV24-1 to TRBJ2-5; perhaps TRBD2 as D (6 bases). Between the trimmed V and J ends, which lost 5 bases and 1 base, there was a span of 16 bases. The CDR3 sequence is 16 residues long. The germline gives CDR1 KGHDR, CDR2 SFDVKD. The CDR3 loop is CATSASSEPFQETQYF. CDR3 bases: TGTGCCACCAGTGCCTCTAGCGAACCTTTCCAAGAGACCCAGTACTTC.

This clone has only a few counts. V is TRBV4-3 and J is TRBJ2-1, with D perhaps TRBD1 (7 bases). CDR1 and CDR2 from the germline V gene are LGHNA and YSLEER. V lost 2 bases to trimming and J lost 2 bases, with 13 bases between them. The length of the CDR3 is 16 residues. For the CDR3, the DNA is TGCGCCAGCAGCCAACTGGAGGGGGCCGCCTACAATGAGCAGTTCTTC. It specifies CASSQLEGAAYNEQFF.

This chain connects TRBV6-4 to TRBJ1-1; TRBD1 matches 10 bases. Germline CDR1 and CDR2: MRHNA and SNTAGT. The CDR3 covers 15 residues. The V gene end was trimmed by 6 bases and the J gene end by 5 bases; junction bases not matched to a gene: 9. In nucleotides, the CDR3 is TGTGCCAGCAGCCTAACCGGGACAGGGGTGACTGAAGCTTTCTTT. Translated, it gives CASSLTGTGVTEAFF.

V gene TRBV27 combines with J gene TRBJ2-3; 10 bases align to TRBD2. V shed 8 bases, J shed 9 bases, and the junction held 20 bases outside the gene matches. Germline lookup yields CDR1 MNHEY and CDR2 SMNVEV (reference sequence). The CDR3 sequence is 17 residues long. The CDR3 protein is CASRSTGAGLAAETQYF. DNA of the CDR3: TGTGCCAGCCGTTCTACGGGTGCAGGACTAGCGGCTGAAACGCAGTATTTT.

This clone has just one count. Other nucleotide sequences in the sample specify the same CDR3. The gene calls are TRBV20-1 and TRBJ2-7; D may be TRBD2 (5 bases). The V end lost 2 bases, the J end lost 3 bases, and 5 bases lay between the germline ends. Germline V gives CDR1 DFQATT, CDR2 SNEGSKA (reference sequence). This CDR3 is built from 11 residues. The CDR3 reads CSARRGYEQYF. CDR3 DNA sequence: TGCAGTGCTAGACGGGGCTACGAGCAGTACTTC.

The DNA for the CDR3 is TGCGCCAGCAGCTCGGGACAGGGTAGCTCTGGGGCCAACGTCCTGACTTTC. As protein: CASSSGQGSSGANVLTF. This rearrangement joins TRBV5-1 to TRBJ2-6, with 9 positions matching TRBD1. V shed 3 bases, J shed 0 bases, and the junction held 4 bases outside the gene matches. This CDR3 region has 17 residues. Germline CDR1 reads SGHRS; CDR2 reads YFSETQ.

This clone was recorded once. This rearrangement joins TRBV15 to TRBJ2-1; 12 positions agree with TRBD2. With V trimmed by 3 bases and J by 6 bases, 9 bases remained unmatched. There are 17 residues in the CDR3. Germline-derived CDR1 and CDR2 are LNHNV and YYDKDF (reference sequence). Here the CDR3 reads CATSSRPSGRGLNEQFF. The DNA for the CDR3 is TGTGCCACCAGCAGCCGACCTAGCGGGAGGGGTCTCAATGAGCAGTTCTTC.

The chain recombines TRBV7-2 with TRBJ2-7; D not certain. Germline loops: CDR1 SGHTA, CDR2 FQGNSA. The CDR3 covers 14 residues. The germline V and J ends were trimmed by 0 bases and 6 bases, with 12 bases remaining between them. As DNA, the CDR3 is TGTGCCAGCAGCTTAGCTCCCCGACTGGGCGAGCAGTACTTC. It codes for CASSLAPRLGEQYF.

The chain links TRBV13 to TRBJ1-2; no clear D gene. The V end was cut by 6 bases, the J end by 5 bases, with 31 bases between. Germline CDR1 is PRHDT and CDR2 is FYEKMQ (reference sequence). This CDR3 is built from 19 residues. The DNA for the CDR3 is TGTGCCAGCAGATCCGGCGGCCGTCGGAGAACTCTTAGAATGTATGGCTACACCTTC. Protein product: CASRSGGRRRTLRMYGYTF.

The chain recombines TRBV7-3 with TRBJ2-5; possible D gene TRBD2, 5 bases. Germline V gene sequence: CDR1 SGHTA, CDR2 FQGTGA. CDR3 size: 15 residues. Trimming took off 0 bases at V and 4 bases at J, with 12 bases between the two ends. The CDR3 bases are TGTGCCAGCAGCTTAACGTCGGGAAGTGTAGAGACCCAGTACTTC. Protein: CASSLTSGSVETQYF.

This clone has only one observation. The chain links TRBV7-9 to TRBJ1-5, with 9 nucleotides matching TRBD1. Germline CDR1 is SEHNR and CDR2 is FQNEAQ (reference sequence). The junction had 7 bases not matched to a gene; V was cut back by 0 bases and J by 7 bases. CDR3 length: 16 amino acids. This CDR3 reads CASSLARGQGTQPQHF. DNA for the CDR3: TGTGCCAGCAGCTTAGCGCGGGGACAGGGAACACAGCCCCAGCATTTT.

V usage is TRBV6-5 and J usage is TRBJ1-5; the match to TRBD1 covers 7 bases. CDR1 MNHEY and CDR2 SVGAGI come from the germline V gene. This CDR3 has 15 amino acids. The V gene end was trimmed by 6 bases and the J gene end by 6 bases; junction bases not matched to a gene: 11. The CDR3 is CASSPDRVWTQPQHF. CDR3 DNA: TGTGCCAGCAGCCCCGACAGGGTATGGACTCAGCCCCAGCATTTT.

The V call is TRBV3-1 (or the pseudogene TRBV3-2), the J call TRBJ2-3; unclear D gene. V dropped 0 bases and J dropped 1 base, with 8 bases sitting between them. CDR1 LGHDT and CDR2 YNNKEL come from the germline V gene (reference sequence). This CDR3 has 15 amino acids. This chain's CDR3 is CASSQDRARTDTQYF. The CDR3 region has the DNA TGTGCCAGCAGCCAAGATAGAGCCCGCACAGATACGCAGTATTTT.

The CDR3: CASSRQNTDTQYF. The DNA for the CDR3 is TGTGCCAGTAGTAGACAGAACACAGATACGCAGTATTTT. V usage is TRBV19 and J usage is TRBJ2-3; a weak D match, TRBD1 (5 bases). This CDR3 spans 13 amino acids. The V end lost 4 bases, the J end lost 2 bases, and 7 bases lay between the germline ends. Germline V lookup: CDR1 LNHDA, CDR2 SQIVND (reference sequence).

This chain joins TRBV5-4 and TRBJ2-2; no firm D call. With 4 bases removed from V and 1 base from J, the gap between germline ends came to 11 bases. Germline values: CDR1 SGHNT, CDR2 YYREEE (reference sequence). The CDR3 contains 15 residues. CDR3 loop: CASSLSAMNTGELFF. CDR3 nucleotides: TGTGCCAGCAGCCTATCAGCGATGAACACCGGGGAGCTGTTTTTT.

This chain connects TRBV29-1 to TRBJ2-1, with a tentative D call TRBD2 (6 bases). The V end was cut by 2 bases, the J end by 4 bases, with 12 bases between. Germline values: CDR1 SQVTM, CDR2 ANQGSEA. This CDR3 spans 14 amino acids. CDR3 in amino acids: CSVERRERYNEQFF. Here the CDR3 DNA reads TGCAGCGTTGAACGACGGGAGAGGTACAATGAGCAGTTCTTC.

This rearrangement joins TRBV18 to TRBJ2-2, with D perhaps TRBD1 (6 bases). Germline values: CDR1 KGHSH, CDR2 LQKENI. V lost 3 bases, J lost 0 bases, and 17 bases lay in between. The CDR3 length is 18 residues. The CDR3 reads CASSPAGAMFANTGELFF. The CDR3 DNA reads TGTGCCAGCTCACCCGCAGGGGCCATGTTCGCGAACACCGGGGAGCTGTTTTTT.

V is TRBV21-1 and J is TRBJ2-7; the table gives TRBD1 as D, unverified against the DNA. TRBV21-1 is labeled a pseudogene. The CDR3 has 15 amino acids. CDR3 sequence: CASSIRQGVWFEQYF. For the CDR3, the DNA is TGTGCCAGCAGCATCCGACAGGGGGTCTGGTTCGAGCAGTACTTC.